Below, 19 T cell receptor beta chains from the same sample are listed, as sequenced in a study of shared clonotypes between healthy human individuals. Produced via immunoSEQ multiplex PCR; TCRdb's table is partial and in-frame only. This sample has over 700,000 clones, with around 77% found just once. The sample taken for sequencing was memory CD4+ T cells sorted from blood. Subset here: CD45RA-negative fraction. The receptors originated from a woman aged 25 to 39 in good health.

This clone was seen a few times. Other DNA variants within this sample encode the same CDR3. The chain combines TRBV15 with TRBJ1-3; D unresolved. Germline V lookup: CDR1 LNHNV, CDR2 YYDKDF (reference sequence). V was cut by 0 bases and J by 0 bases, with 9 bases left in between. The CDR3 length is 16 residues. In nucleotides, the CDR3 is TGTGCCACCAGCAGAGATGTCGGACCCTCTGGAAACACCATATATTTT. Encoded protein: CATSRDVGPSGNTIYF.

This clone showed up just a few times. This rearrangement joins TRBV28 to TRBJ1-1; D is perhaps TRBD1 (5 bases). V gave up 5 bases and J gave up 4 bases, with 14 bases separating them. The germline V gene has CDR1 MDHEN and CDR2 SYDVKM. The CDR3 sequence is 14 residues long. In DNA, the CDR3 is TGTGCCAGCAGTCCGGGACTACATGGCACTGAAGCTTTCTTT. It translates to CASSPGLHGTEAFF.

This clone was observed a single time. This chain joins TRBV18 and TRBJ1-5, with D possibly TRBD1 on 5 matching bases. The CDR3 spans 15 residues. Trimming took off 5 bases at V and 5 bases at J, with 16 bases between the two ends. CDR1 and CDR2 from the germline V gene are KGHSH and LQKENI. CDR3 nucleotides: TGTGCCAGCTCATCAGAGGAAGGGGTGGATCAGCCCCAGCATTTT. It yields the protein CASSSEEGVDQPQHF.

In DNA, the CDR3 is TGTGCCAGCAGTTCTCTTACTGTTTTGAACACTGAAGCTTTCTTT. Its translation: CASSSLTVLNTEAFF. The V gene is TRBV28, the J gene TRBJ1-1; D ambiguous. Germline V gene data show CDR1 as MDHEN and CDR2 as SYDVKM. The length of the CDR3 is 15 residues. The ends were cut back, 4 bases at V and 0 bases at J, with 12 bases in the middle.

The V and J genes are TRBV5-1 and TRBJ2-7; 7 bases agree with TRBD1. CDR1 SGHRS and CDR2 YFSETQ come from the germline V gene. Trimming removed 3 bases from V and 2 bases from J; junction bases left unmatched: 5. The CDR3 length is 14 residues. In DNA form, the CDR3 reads TGCGCCAGCAGCTCCACAGGGGCCCCCTACGAGCAGTACTTC. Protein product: CASSSTGAPYEQYF.

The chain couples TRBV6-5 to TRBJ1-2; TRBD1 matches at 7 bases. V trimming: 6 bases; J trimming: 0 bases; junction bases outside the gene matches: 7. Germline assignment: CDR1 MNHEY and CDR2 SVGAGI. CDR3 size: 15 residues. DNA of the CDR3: TGTGCCAGCAGGGAGAACAGGGGTACTAACTATGGCTACACCTTC. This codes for CASRENRGTNYGYTF.

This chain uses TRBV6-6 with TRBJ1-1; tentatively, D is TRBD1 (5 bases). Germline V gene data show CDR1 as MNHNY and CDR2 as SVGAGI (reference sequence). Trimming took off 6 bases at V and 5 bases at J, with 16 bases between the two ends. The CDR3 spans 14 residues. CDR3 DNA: TGTGCCAGCAGCCTAGGACAAATTAATACTGAAGCTTTCTTT. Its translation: CASSLGQINTEAFF.

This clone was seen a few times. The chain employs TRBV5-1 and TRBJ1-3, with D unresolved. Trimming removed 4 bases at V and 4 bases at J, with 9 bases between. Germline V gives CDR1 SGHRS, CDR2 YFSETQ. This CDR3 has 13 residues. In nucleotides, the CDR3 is TGCGCCAGCAGCCAAGGGATAGGAAACACCATATATTTT. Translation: CASSQGIGNTIYF.

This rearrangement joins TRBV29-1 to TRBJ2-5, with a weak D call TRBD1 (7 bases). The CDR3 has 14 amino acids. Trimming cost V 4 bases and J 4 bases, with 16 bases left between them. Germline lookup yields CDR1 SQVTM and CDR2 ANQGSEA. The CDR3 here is CSVAEGAGRETQYF. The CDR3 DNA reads TGCAGCGTTGCGGAGGGGGCAGGGAGAGAGACCCAGTACTTC.

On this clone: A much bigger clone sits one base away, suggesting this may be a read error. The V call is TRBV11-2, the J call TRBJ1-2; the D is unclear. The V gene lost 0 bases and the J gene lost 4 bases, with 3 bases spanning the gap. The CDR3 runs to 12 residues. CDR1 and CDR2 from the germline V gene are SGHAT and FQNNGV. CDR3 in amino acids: CASSLESYGYTF. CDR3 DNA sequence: TGTGCCAGCAGCTTAGAAAGCTATGGCTACACCTTC.

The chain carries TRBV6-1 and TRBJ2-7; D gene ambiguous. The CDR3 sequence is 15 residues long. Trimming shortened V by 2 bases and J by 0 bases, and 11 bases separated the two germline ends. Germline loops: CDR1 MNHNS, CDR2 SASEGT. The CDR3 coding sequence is TGTGCCAGCAGTGAAAGTAGGCGGTACTCCTACGAGCAGTACTTC. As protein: CASSESRRYSYEQYF.

The CDR3 is CASAGTGVDTQYF. In nucleotides, the CDR3 is TGCGCCAGCGCCGGGACAGGGGTTGATACGCAGTATTTT. This chain uses TRBV4-1 with TRBJ2-3, with 10 bases fitting TRBD1. Germline V gene lookup returns CDR1 MGHRA and CDR2 YSYEKL. The V segment lost 8 bases and the J segment 6 bases; nucleotides outside the gene matches: 5. This CDR3 has 13 residues.

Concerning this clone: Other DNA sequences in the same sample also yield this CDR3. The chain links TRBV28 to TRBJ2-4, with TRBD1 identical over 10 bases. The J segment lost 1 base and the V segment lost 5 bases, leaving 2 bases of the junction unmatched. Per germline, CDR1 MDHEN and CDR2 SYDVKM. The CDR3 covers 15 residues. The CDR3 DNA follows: TGTGCCAGCAGTCCGGGACAGGGGGCCAAAAACATTCAGTACTTC. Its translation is CASSPGQGAKNIQYF.

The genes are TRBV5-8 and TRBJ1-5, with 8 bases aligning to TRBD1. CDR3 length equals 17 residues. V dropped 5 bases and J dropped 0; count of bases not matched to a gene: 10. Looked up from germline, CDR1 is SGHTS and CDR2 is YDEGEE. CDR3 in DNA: TGTGCCAGCAGATCAGTACGACAGGGGCTTAGCAATCAGCCCCAGCATTTT. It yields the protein CASRSVRQGLSNQPQHF.

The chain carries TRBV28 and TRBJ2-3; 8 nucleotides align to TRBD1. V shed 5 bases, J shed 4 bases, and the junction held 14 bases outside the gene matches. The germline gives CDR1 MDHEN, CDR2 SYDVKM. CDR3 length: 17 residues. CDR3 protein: CASSANTGTGAPDTQYF. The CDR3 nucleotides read TGTGCCAGCAGTGCCAACACCGGGACAGGAGCCCCAGATACGCAGTATTTT.

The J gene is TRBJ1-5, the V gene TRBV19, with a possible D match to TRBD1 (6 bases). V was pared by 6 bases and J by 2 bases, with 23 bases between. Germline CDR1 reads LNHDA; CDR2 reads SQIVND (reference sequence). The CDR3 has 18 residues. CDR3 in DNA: TGTGCCAGTAGAGGACGGGGGCTAGGGATTGCTGGCAATCAGCCCCAGCATTTT. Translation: CASRGRGLGIAGNQPQHF.

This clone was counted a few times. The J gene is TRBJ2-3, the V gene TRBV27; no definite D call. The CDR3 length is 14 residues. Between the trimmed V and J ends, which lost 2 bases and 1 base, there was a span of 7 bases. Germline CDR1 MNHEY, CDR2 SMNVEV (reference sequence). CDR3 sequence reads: CASSLLSRTDTQYF. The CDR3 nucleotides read TGTGCCAGCAGTTTACTATCGCGCACAGATACGCAGTATTTT.

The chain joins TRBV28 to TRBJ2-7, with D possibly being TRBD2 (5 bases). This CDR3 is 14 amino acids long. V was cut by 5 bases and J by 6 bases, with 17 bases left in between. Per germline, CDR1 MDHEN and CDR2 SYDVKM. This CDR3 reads CASSPHNRGIEQYF. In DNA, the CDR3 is TGTGCCAGCAGTCCCCACAACCGAGGGATCGAGCAGTACTTC.

Here the CDR3 reads CASRMTGGLAGDRDNEQFF. Here the CDR3 DNA reads TGCGCCAGCAGGATGACAGGGGGCCTAGCGGGAGATAGGGACAATGAGCAGTTCTTC. The rearrangement joins TRBV5-1 to TRBJ2-1; D could derive from TRBD1 or TRBD2 (10 bases each). V dropped 5 bases and J dropped 5 bases, with 29 bases sitting between them. Per germline, CDR1 SGHRS and CDR2 YFSETQ. The CDR3 extends over 19 amino acids. The full variable domain, rest sourced from reference TRBV5-1 and TRBJ2-1, is KAGVTQTPRYLIKTRGQQVTLSCSPISGHRSVSWYQQTPGQGLQFLFEYFSETQRNKGNFPGRFSGRQFSNSRSEMNVSTLELGDSALYLCASRMTGGLAGDRDNEQFFGPGTRLTVL.